What follows are 26 T cell receptor beta chains derived from one specimen sequenced in a study of T cell repertoires in cytomegalovirus infection. Their antigens are not known. One entry per CDR3 protein, called by TCRdb with MiXCR from the reads. In the table there are 60,000 to 80,000 distinct CDR3 sequences, 20% to 25% of which are singletons. The material sequenced was CD8+ T cells from cultured PBMCs, taken from culture after CMV antigen stimulation. The receptors were gathered from a human donor in good health (CMV status not recorded). Some clones in this sample may be carry-over from other donors' samples.

This sequence joins TRBV12-3 or TRBV12-4 and TRBJ1-1; D not resolved. The CDR3 has 12 residues. Trimming took 6 bases from V and 10 from J, leaving 15 bases between them. CDR3 nucleotides: TGTGCCAGCAGCGCAGGTTTTTCGGGAGCTTTCTTT. This translates into CASSAGFSGAFF.

This clonotype appeared a few times. This chain connects TRBV6-2 or TRBV6-3 to TRBJ1-5, with 7 bases matching TRBD1. The V and J ends lost 6 bases and 5 bases, in that order; junction bases with no gene match: 4. This CDR3 contains 13 residues. Per the germline V gene, CDR1 is MNHEY and CDR2 is SVGEGT. CDR3 coding DNA: TGTGCCAGCAGCAGGGGGTTCCATCAGCCCCAGCATTTT. This translates into CASSRGFHQPQHF.

This clonotype was detected many times. The V and J genes are TRBV6-2 or TRBV6-3 and TRBJ2-7; D unresolved. Trimming stripped 2 bases from V and 3 bases from J, with 11 bases between. The V gene's germline CDR1 is MNHEY and CDR2 SVGEGT. This CDR3 is built from 14 residues. The chain's CDR3 is CASSYHSKNYEQYF. In DNA, the CDR3 is TGTGCCAGCAGTTACCATTCAAAAAACTACGAGCAGTACTTC.

The chain uses TRBV7-9 and TRBJ1-2, with D tentatively TRBD1 (5 bases). V was shortened by 0 bases and J by 6 bases, with 8 bases between the two germline ends. This CDR3 is 13 amino acids long. Per the germline V gene, CDR1 is SEHNR and CDR2 is FQNEAQ (reference sequence). The CDR3 loop reads CASSLAGDHGYTF. The CDR3 DNA follows: TGTGCCAGCAGCTTAGCAGGGGACCATGGCTACACCTTC. The whole variable domain, remainder taken from reference TRBV7-9 and TRBJ1-2, is DTGVSQNPRHKITKRGQNVTFRCDPISEHNRLYWYRQTLGQGPEFLTYFQNEAQLEKSRLLSDRFSAERPKGSFSTLEIQRTEQGDSAMYLCASSLAGDHGYTFGSGTRLTVV.

The gene calls are TRBV13 and TRBJ2-3; 8 bases agree with TRBD2. Germline V gene data show CDR1 as PRHDT and CDR2 as FYEKMQ (reference sequence). The CDR3 is made up of 14 amino acids. V lost 2 bases and J lost 3; bases outside the gene matches: 1. Written as DNA, the CDR3 is TGTGCCAGCAGCTTAAGACTAGCGACAGATACGCAGTATTTT. This gives the protein CASSLRLATDTQYF.

The chain combines TRBV7-9 with TRBJ1-1; a weak D match, TRBD1 (5 bases). Germline V gene lookup returns CDR1 SEHNR and CDR2 FQNEAQ (reference sequence). Trimming took 7 bases from V and 4 from J, leaving 25 bases between them. The length of the CDR3 is 17 residues. The CDR3 DNA sequence: TGTGCCAGCACAGACCACGACAGCGGCGGGGTGGGCACTGAAGCTTTCTTT. This codes for CASTDHDSGGVGTEAFF.

The V call is TRBV29-1, the J call TRBJ1-1, with TRBD1 as a possible D gene (5 bases). V was clipped by 7 bases and J by 0 bases, with 12 bases between them. This CDR3 region has 13 residues. CDR1 SQVTM and CDR2 ANQGSEA come from the germline V gene. CDR3 DNA sequence: TGCAGCGCCGGGAGGGGCCTGAACACTGAAGCTTTCTTT. It specifies CSAGRGLNTEAFF.

There are a few counts of this clonotype. This CDR3 reads CAITLTGQVNNEQFF. The CDR3 DNA follows: TGTGCCATCACGCTCACGGGACAGGTGAACAATGAGCAGTTCTTC. The J gene is TRBJ2-1, the V gene TRBV10-3; 8 bases line up with TRBD1. Trimming removed 7 bases from V and 5 bases from J; junction bases left unmatched: 10. The V gene's germline CDR1 is ENHRY and CDR2 SYGVKD. CDR3 length: 15 amino acids.

This rearrangement joins TRBV11-2 to TRBJ2-7, with TRBD1 as a possible D gene (6 bases). Trimming removed 1 base from V and 4 bases from J, with 11 bases in between. Germline CDR1 SGHAT, CDR2 FQNNGV. The CDR3 has 14 amino acids. The CDR3 loop reads CASSLGDIEYEQYF. The CDR3 DNA sequence: TGTGCCAGCAGCTTAGGGGACATTGAGTACGAGCAGTACTTC.

This clonotype appeared a few times. The J gene is TRBJ2-7, the V gene TRBV7-9; a weak D match, TRBD2 (6 bases). The V end lost 4 bases, the J end lost 4 bases, and 20 bases lay between the germline ends. Germline CDR1 is SEHNR and CDR2 is FQNEAQ (reference sequence). The CDR3 length is 16 residues. The chain's CDR3 is CASSSSSGTGPYEQYF. In DNA form, the CDR3 reads TGTGCCAGCAGCTCCTCCTCCGGGACTGGGCCTTACGAGCAGTACTTC.

The chain recombines TRBV2 with TRBJ2-2, with 7 bases aligning to TRBD2. This CDR3 region has 16 residues. With V trimmed by 2 bases and J by 3 bases, 6 bases remained unmatched. The germline V gene has CDR1 SNHLY and CDR2 FYNNEI. The CDR3 region is CASSEIKLAYTGELFF. In DNA, the CDR3 is TGTGCCAGCAGTGAAATCAAACTAGCGTACACCGGGGAGCTGTTTTTT.

V usage is TRBV7-9 and J usage is TRBJ2-5; 8 bases are shared with TRBD1. The germline V gene encodes CDR1 SEHNR and CDR2 FQNEAQ (reference sequence). The junction had 8 bases not matched to a gene; V was cut back by 5 bases and J by 3 bases. The CDR3 contains 15 residues. CDR3 loop: CASSPIQTGEETQYF. The DNA of the CDR3 is TGTGCCAGCAGCCCCATCCAGACAGGGGAAGAGACCCAGTACTTC.

V gene TRBV2 combines with J gene TRBJ2-2; maybe TRBD1 (6 bases). CDR1 and CDR2 from the germline V gene are SNHLY and FYNNEI. The CDR3 runs 11 residues. CDR3 region: CAQGTAGELFF. CDR3 in DNA: TGTGCGCAGGGGACGGCCGGGGAGCTGTTTTTT.

The V and J genes are TRBV20-1 and TRBJ2-7; D possibly corresponds to TRBD1 (6 bases). This CDR3 has 15 residues. V lost 2 bases, J lost 2 bases, and 16 bases lay in between. From germline, CDR1 is DFQATT and CDR2 SNEGSKA (reference sequence). CDR3 sequence (DNA): TGCAGTGCTAGACCCCGACAGGCCTTAACCTACGAGCAGTACTTC. Translation: CSARPRQALTYEQYF.

This clonotype showed up just a few times. This sequence joins TRBV27 and TRBJ2-2; TRBD2 might be the D (7 bases). CDR3 size: 16 residues. Germline CDR1 is MNHEY and CDR2 is SMNVEV (reference sequence). V was pared by 2 bases and J by 4 bases, with 14 bases between. The CDR3 is CASSLEGGGRTGELFF. CDR3 in DNA: TGTGCCAGCAGTTTAGAGGGGGGGGGGCGCACCGGGGAGCTGTTTTTT.

The rearrangement uses TRBV6-1 and TRBJ1-2, with D perhaps matching TRBD1 (5 bases). This CDR3 has 14 residues. Deletions cut 6 bases from V and 2 bases from J, with 13 bases between. CDR1 and CDR2 from the germline V gene are MNHNS and SASEGT. CDR3 nucleotides: TGTGCCAGCAGGGTGTGGCGGGGCAACTATGGCTACACCTTC. It translates to CASRVWRGNYGYTF.

This clonotype was observed a handful of times. CDR3 in amino acids: CASSLDTDTQYF. The CDR3 DNA sequence: TGTGCCAGCAGCTTAGATACAGATACGCAGTATTTT. The rearrangement uses TRBV7-2 and TRBJ2-3; D ambiguous. Trimming shortened V by 1 base and J by 3 bases, and 2 bases separated the two germline ends. CDR1 and CDR2 (germline): SGHTA, FQGNSA. CDR3 length equals 12 residues.

This clonotype was picked up a small number of times. The V and J genes are TRBV7-9 and TRBJ1-3; D gene unclear. The germline V and J ends were trimmed by 5 bases and 0 bases, with 8 bases remaining between them. There are 14 residues in the CDR3. Germline assignment: CDR1 SEHNR and CDR2 FQNEAQ (reference sequence). This CDR3 is CASSPIFSGNTIYF. CDR3 DNA: TGTGCCAGCAGCCCCATATTCTCTGGAAACACCATATATTTT.

The chain couples TRBV7-4 to TRBJ2-1; no definite D call. The CDR3 has 12 amino acids. Trimming left V 3 bases short and J 9 bases short, with 9 bases between. Germline CDR1 SGHVT, CDR2 SQSDAQ. The CDR3 nucleotides are TGTGCCAGCAGCTTTAGTGTTCCTGAGCAGTTCTTC. Protein sequence: CASSFSVPEQFF. Together with reference TRBV7-4 and TRBJ2-1, the CDR3 gives the full variable domain: GAGVSQSPRYKVAKRGRDVALRCDSISGHVTLYWYRQTLGQGSEVLTYSQSDAQRDKSGRPSGRFSAERPERSVSTLKIQRTEQGDSAVYLCASSFSVPEQFFGPGTRLTVL.

This clonotype was counted only a few times. The chain recombines TRBV4-3 with TRBJ2-4; D is perhaps TRBD1 or TRBD2 (5 bases each). The length of the CDR3 is 16 residues. Germline CDR1 is LGHNA and CDR2 is YSLEER. V lost 0 bases, J lost 6 bases, and 15 bases lay in between. The CDR3 DNA follows: TGCGCCAGCAGCCAAGATCCTGGGACCGATCGAAACATTCAGTACTTC. It is translated as CASSQDPGTDRNIQYF.

This clonotype was counted only a few times. This rearrangement joins TRBV5-5 to TRBJ1-1, with TRBD1 matching 7 bases. CDR3 length: 12 residues. Germline values: CDR1 SGHKS, CDR2 YYEKEE (reference sequence). V gave up 2 bases and J gave up 7 bases; unmatched junction bases: 2. CDR3 nucleotides: TGTGCCAGCAGCTTACAGGGGATTGAAGCTTTCTTT. As protein: CASSLQGIEAFF.

There are a few counts of this clonotype. This rearrangement joins TRBV6-2 or TRBV6-3 to TRBJ2-1, with TRBD1 identical over 7 bases. The V and J ends lost 2 bases and 4 bases, in that order; junction bases with no gene match: 11. This CDR3 is built from 17 residues. Germline values: CDR1 MNHEY, CDR2 SVGEGT. The chain's CDR3 is CASSYNPAGGKYNEQFF. CDR3 bases: TGTGCCAGCAGTTACAACCCGGCAGGGGGTAAATACAATGAGCAGTTCTTC.

The chain joins TRBV7-6 to TRBJ2-2, with TRBD1 identical over 9 bases. V lost 1 base and J lost 3; bases outside the gene matches: 9. CDR3 length: 18 residues. Germline CDR1 reads SGHVS; CDR2 reads FNYEAQ. CDR3 loop: CASSLVPTGTGYTGELFF. CDR3 bases: TGTGCCAGCAGCTTAGTTCCAACCGGGACAGGGTACACCGGGGAGCTGTTTTTT.

In its sample, this clonotype was seen a few times. The chain couples TRBV6-5 to TRBJ2-1; 11 nucleotides match TRBD2. The V gene end was trimmed by 7 bases and the J gene end by 4 bases; junction bases not matched to a gene: 3. CDR3 length: 14 residues. Germline lookup yields CDR1 MNHEY and CDR2 SVGAGI. The CDR3 is CASTGTSGYNEQFF. Here the CDR3 DNA reads TGTGCCAGCACAGGGACTAGCGGATACAATGAGCAGTTCTTC.

This clonotype has ten or more counts. This rearrangement joins TRBV7-2 to TRBJ1-1; TRBD1 aligns across 7 bases. Germline values: CDR1 SGHTA, CDR2 FQGNSA. The CDR3 contains 15 residues. After removal of 9 bases from V and 1 base from J, the junction contained 11 bases not matched to a gene. The DNA for the CDR3 is TGTGCCAGTTCCACAGACAGGGTCTGGAACACTGAAGCTTTCTTT. Translation: CASSTDRVWNTEAFF.

V and J are TRBV5-6 and TRBJ2-5; 9 nucleotides align to TRBD1. The CDR3 covers 15 residues. Trimming at V came to 7 bases and at J to 5 bases, leaving 12 bases not matched to a gene. Germline lookup yields CDR1 SGHDT and CDR2 YYEEEE. CDR3 sequence (DNA): TGTGCCAGCCAGGGGATACAGGGGGCTGGTGAGACCCAGTACTTC. Residues: CASQGIQGAGETQYF. The complete variable domain, with remaining parts taken from reference TRBV5-6 and TRBJ2-5, reads DAGVTQSPTHLIKTRGQQVTLRCSPKSGHDTVSWYQQALGQGPQFIFQYYEEEERQRGNFPDRFSGHQFPNYSSELNVNALLLGDSALYLCASQGIQGAGETQYFGPGTRLLVL.